This TCR beta chain was documented in a study of response to subunit inactivated influenza vaccine (dated 2018 in TCRdb). As for the study more broadly: Deep quantitative profiling of the T cell receptor repertoire was used in the study to follow responses to a trivalent subunit inactivated influenza vaccine.

The protocol used for the library was RT-PCR. For sequencing, an Illumina HiSeq 2500 was employed. TCRdb handled the public reads itself, with Q25 trimming in fastp and clone calling in MiXCR, and kept productive beta chains. For every CDR3 protein sequence, its rows merge into one entry that carries the most common genes and DNA. Present in this sample are about 480,000 distinct CDR3 sequences, roughly 9.8% of which were seen just once. The ten top clones hold approximately 12% of the sample. Summary of the overall study and its limitations: The authors suggested that each seasonal influenza vaccination may recruit only a limited number of new T cells.

The time point label, as the study defines it: more than 40 days after influenza vaccine administration. Notes on this clonotype: Its antigen specificity is not known. No clone much larger than this one lies a single base away; base qualities are absent.

The starting material was PBMCs from blood, obtained 40 to 50 days after vaccination. The clonotype was recovered from a man in his fifties who received an inactivated influenza vaccine. Donor details come from another sample of the same person, matched by shared clones.

The bases read TGTGCCAGCAGCTCGGGGCCCTACAGGGGGCCAAGCAAAAACATTCAGTACTTC. The translation is CASSSGPYRGPSKNIQYF. The rearranged chain carries TRBV7-6 and TRBJ2-4; 9 central bases correspond to TRBD1. V has 4 bases trimmed and J has 3 bases trimmed; junction bases matching no gene number 13. From the cysteine up to the phenylalanine, the CDR3 has a length of 18 residues. Kept here is only the CDR3 DNA, which spans 54 bases and is read in frame from base 1. From the germline V gene, CDR1 is SGHVS and CDR2 is FNYEAQ.